The 5 T cell receptor beta chains in this list originate from one sample, sequenced in a study of vaccination and CD4 T cells after COVID-19 (dated by TCRdb to the early 2020s). Preparation of the library involved PCR. Sequencing relied on an Illumina iSeq 100. DNA from cultured CD4+ T cells underwent TCR sequencing with the Oncomine TCR Beta short-read assay at the Johns Hopkins FTIC core. Starting from the raw public reads, TCRdb applied fastp trimming at Q25, assembled clones with MiXCR and retained in-frame beta chains. Each CDR3 protein gets just one entry, which takes the most common genes and DNA from the rows behind it. The sample includes 12,000 or so distinct CDR3 sequences, with under 75% observed a single time. Roughly 7.3% of the sample comes from the top ten. Their target antigens are unknown. The treatment or condition label on this specimen signifies: approximately 9-day PBMC culture with coronavirus spike peptide pools or control peptides (ViraFEST assay).

The sequenced sample consisted of CD4+ T cells from blood, cultured in vitro. The receptors were sampled from a human donor who had recovered from COVID-19.

This clonotype was detected once. The V call is TRBV7-8, the J call TRBJ1-1, with 9 bases fitting TRBD1. This CDR3 has 14 residues. V dropped 3 bases and J dropped 3; count of bases not matched to a gene: 2. Germline CDR1 and CDR2: SGHVS and FQNEAQ. This CDR3 is CASSFRDRDTEAFF. The CDR3 DNA reads as TGTGCCAGCAGCTTCCGGGACAGGGACACTGAAGCTTTCTTT. Looking up the rest from reference TRBV7-8 and TRBJ1-1 gives the full variable domain: GAGVSQSPRYKVAKRGQDVALRCDPISGHVSLFWYQQALGQGPEFLTYFQNEAQLDKSGLPSDRFFAERPEGSVSTLKIQRTQQEDSAVYLCASSFRDRDTEAFFGQGTRLTVV.

J is TRBJ2-5 and V is TRBV7-3; 9 bases map to TRBD1. From germline, CDR1 is SGHTA and CDR2 FQGTGA. V shed 4 bases, J shed 4 bases, and the junction held 7 bases outside the gene matches. This CDR3 region has 15 residues. The CDR3 region has the DNA TGTGCCAGCAGCTCTCCTACAGGGGGCGTAGAGACCCAGTACTTC. Its protein product is CASSSPTGGVETQYF.

The V call is TRBV19, the J call TRBJ1-6; D ambiguous. Germline V gene lookup returns CDR1 LNHDA and CDR2 SQIVND (reference sequence). Trimming left V 0 bases short and J 8 bases short, with 11 bases between. The CDR3 is 15 amino acids. The CDR3 sequence: CASSIDGDTHSPLHF. The CDR3 DNA reads TGTGCCAGTAGTATAGACGGTGACACACATTCACCCCTCCACTTT.

The gene calls are TRBV6-5 and TRBJ2-5; possibly TRBD1 or TRBD2 for D (5 bases each). This CDR3 region has 14 residues. Germline V gene sequence: CDR1 MNHEY, CDR2 SVGAGI. V was trimmed by 3 bases and J by 3 bases, leaving 11 bases between them. In DNA, the CDR3 is TGTGCCAGCAGTTATCGGGGCAGGGAAGAGACCCAGTACTTC. Encoded protein: CASSYRGREETQYF.

Comments on this clonotype: Mismatch with germline at one junction end may stem from a read error. The gene calls are TRBV2 and TRBJ2-6; TRBD2 agrees at 8 bases. CDR3 length: 21 amino acids. Germline values: CDR1 SNHLY, CDR2 FYNNEI. In DNA, the CDR3 is TGTGCCAGCAGCGAAGGTTTGGGAGGGCGGGGGGCCTCCTCTGGGGCCAACGTCCTGACTTTC. Its protein product is CASSEGLGGRGASSGANVLTF.